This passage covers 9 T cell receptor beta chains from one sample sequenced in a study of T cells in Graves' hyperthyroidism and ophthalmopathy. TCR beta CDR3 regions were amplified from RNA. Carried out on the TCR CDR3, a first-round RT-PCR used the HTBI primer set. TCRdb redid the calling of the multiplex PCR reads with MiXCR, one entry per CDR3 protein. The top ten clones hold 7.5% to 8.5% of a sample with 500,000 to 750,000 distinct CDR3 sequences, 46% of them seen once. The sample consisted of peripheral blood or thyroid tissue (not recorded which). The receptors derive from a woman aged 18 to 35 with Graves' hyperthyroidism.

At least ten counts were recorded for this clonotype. CDR3 DNA sequence: TGCGCCAGCAGCTTGTACAGGCTCCCCTACGAGCAGTACTTC. It specifies CASSLYRLPYEQYF. The chain has TRBV5-1 and TRBJ2-7; D might be TRBD1 (5 bases). V dropped 1 base and J dropped 2 bases, with 10 bases sitting between them. The CDR3 runs 14 residues. Germline V gene data show CDR1 as SGHRS and CDR2 as YFSETQ.

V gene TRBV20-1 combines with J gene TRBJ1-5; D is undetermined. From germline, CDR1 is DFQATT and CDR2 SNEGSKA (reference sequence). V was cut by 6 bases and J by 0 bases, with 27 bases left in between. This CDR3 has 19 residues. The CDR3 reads CSASSLRAVKSYSNQPQHF. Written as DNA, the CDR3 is TGCAGTGCCAGCAGTTTGAGGGCGGTTAAGTCTTATAGCAATCAGCCCCAGCATTTT.

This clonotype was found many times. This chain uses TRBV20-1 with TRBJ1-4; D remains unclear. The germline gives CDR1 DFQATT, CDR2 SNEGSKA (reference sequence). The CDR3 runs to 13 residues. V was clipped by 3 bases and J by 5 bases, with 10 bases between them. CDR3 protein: CSARGGINEKLFF. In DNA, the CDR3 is TGCAGTGCTAGGGGAGGGATCAATGAAAAACTGTTTTTT.

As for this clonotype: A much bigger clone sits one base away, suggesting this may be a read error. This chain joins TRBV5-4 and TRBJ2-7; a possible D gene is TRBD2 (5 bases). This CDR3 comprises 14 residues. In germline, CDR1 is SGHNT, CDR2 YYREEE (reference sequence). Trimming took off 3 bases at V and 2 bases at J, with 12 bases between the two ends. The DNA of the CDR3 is TGTGCCAGCAGCTCCTGGGAGCCCCCCTACGAGCAGTACTTC. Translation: CASSSWEPPYEQYF.

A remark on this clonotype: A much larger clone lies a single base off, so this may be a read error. Here the CDR3 reads CVSSVAPSVGAVRYEQYF. Here the CDR3 DNA reads TGTGTCAGCAGCGTAGCCCCTTCGGTTGGCGCCGTCCGATACGAGCAGTACTTC. This rearrangement joins TRBV9 to TRBJ2-7; D uncertain. Germline values: CDR1 SGDLS, CDR2 YYNGEE. The CDR3 totals 18 residues.

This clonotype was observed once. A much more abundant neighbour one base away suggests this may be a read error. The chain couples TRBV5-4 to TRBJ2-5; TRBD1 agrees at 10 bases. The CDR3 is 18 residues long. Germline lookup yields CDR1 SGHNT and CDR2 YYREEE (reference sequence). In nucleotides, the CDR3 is TGTGCCAGCAGCTTGGGGACAGGGGGTTTCGCGCCACAAGAGGCCCAGTACTTC. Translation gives CASSLGTGGFAPQEAQYF.

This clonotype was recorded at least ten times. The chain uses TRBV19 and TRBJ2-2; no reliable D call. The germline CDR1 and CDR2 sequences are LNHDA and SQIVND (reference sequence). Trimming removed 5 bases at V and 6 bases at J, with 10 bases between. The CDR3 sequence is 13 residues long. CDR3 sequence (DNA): TGTGCCAGTAGTCTTTGGAGCTCCGGGGAGCTGTTTTTT. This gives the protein CASSLWSSGELFF.

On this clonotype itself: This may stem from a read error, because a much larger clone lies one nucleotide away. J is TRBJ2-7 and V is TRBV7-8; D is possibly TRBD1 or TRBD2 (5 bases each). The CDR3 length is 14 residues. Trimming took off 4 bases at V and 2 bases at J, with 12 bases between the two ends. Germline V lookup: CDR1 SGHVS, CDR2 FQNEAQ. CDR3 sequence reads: CASSSGPRTYEQYF. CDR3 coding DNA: TGTGCCAGCAGCTCGGGACCGCGAACCTACGAGCAGTACTTC.

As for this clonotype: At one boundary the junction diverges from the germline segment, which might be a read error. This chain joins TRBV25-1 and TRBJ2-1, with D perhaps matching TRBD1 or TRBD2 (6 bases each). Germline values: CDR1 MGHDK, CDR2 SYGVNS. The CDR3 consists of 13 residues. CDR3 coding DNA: TGTGCCAGCAGTGGGCCCGGGGGCAATGAGCAGCTCTTC. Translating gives CASSGPGGNEQLF.